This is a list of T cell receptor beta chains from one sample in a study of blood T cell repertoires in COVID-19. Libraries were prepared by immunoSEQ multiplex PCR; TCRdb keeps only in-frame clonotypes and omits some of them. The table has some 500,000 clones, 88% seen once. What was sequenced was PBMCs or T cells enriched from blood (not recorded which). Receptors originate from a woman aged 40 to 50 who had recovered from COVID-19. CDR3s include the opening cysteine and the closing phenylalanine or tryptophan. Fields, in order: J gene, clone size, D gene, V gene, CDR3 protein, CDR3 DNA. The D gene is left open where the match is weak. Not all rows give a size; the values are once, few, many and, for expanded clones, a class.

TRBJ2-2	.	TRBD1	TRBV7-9	CASSWTGNTGELFF	TGTGCCAGCAGTTGGACAGGGAACACCGGGGAGCTGTTTTTT
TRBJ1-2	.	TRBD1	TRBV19	CASYSGTGGYTF	TGTGCCAGTTATTCCGGGACAGGGGGCTACACCTTC
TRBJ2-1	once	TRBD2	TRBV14	CASSGLAGGPIEQFF	TGTGCCAGCAGCGGACTAGCGGGAGGGCCCATAGAGCAGTTCTTC
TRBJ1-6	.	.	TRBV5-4	CASSFFGRRINSPLHF	TGTGCCAGCAGCTTTTTCGGGAGGCGGATTAATTCACCCCTCCACTTT
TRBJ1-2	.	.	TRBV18	CASSLGQSYGYTF	TGTGCCAGCTCACTAGGACAGAGCTATGGCTACACCTTC
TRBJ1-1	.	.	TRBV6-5	CASSYSGVGTEAFF	TGTGCCAGCAGTTATTCGGGGGTTGGGACTGAAGCTTTCTTT
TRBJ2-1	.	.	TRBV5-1	CASTGAGFYNEQFF	TGCGCCAGCACTGGGGCGGGATTCTACAATGAGCAGTTCTTC
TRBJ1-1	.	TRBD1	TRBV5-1	CASSLEQGVGTEAFF	TGCGCCAGCAGCTTGGAGCAGGGGGTCGGCACTGAAGCTTTCTTT
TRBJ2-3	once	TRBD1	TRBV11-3	CASSPDRDRTDTQYF	TGTGCCAGCAGCCCCGACAGGGACCGCACAGATACGCAGTATTTT
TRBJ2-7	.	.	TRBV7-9	CASSLGGLEQYF	TGTGCCAGCAGCTTAGGGGGACTGGAGCAGTACTTC
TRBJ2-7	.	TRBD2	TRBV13	CASSFGLAGDEQYF	TGTGCCAGCAGCTTTGGACTAGCGGGTGACGAGCAGTACTTC
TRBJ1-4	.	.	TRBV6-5	CASSRGTLSNEKLFF	TGTGCCAGCAGCCGAGGGACTCTCTCAAATGAAAAACTGTTTTTT
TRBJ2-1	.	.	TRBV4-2	CASSQESATADASYNEQFF	TGTGCCAGCAGCCAAGAATCCGCGACAGCAGATGCATCCTACAATGAGCAGTTCTTC
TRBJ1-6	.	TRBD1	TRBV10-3	CAITEDRDNSPLHF	TGTGCCATCACCGAGGACAGGGATAATTCACCCCTCCACTTT
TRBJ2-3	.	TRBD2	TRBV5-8	CASSLLGLVSTDTQYF	TGTGCCAGCAGCTTATTAGGACTAGTAAGCACAGATACGCAGTATTTT
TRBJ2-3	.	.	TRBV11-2	CASANLAVLNTQYF	TGTGCCAGCGCCAATTTGGCGGTATTGAATACGCAGTATTTT
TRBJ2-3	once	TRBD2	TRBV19	CASSILSGSADTQYF	TGTGCCAGTAGTATTCTGAGCGGGAGTGCAGATACGCAGTATTTT
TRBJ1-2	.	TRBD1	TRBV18	CASSPIQGAGYGYTF	TGTGCCAGCTCACCGATTCAGGGGGCTGGCTATGGCTACACCTTC
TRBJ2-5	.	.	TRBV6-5	CASGAPQETQYF	TGTGCCAGCGGGGCCCCCCAAGAGACCCAGTACTTC
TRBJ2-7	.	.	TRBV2	CASSERRVREQYF	TGTGCCAGCAGTGAAAGGAGGGTTCGCGAGCAGTACTTC
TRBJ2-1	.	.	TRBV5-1	CASSARPGSYNEQFF	TGCGCCAGCAGCGCCCGGCCGGGCTCCTACAATGAGCAGTTCTTC
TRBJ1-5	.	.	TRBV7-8	CASSSSAGDGQPQHF	TGTGCCAGCAGCTCATCCGCAGGGGATGGCCAGCCCCAGCATTTT
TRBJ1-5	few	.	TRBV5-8	CASSAWTVSNQPQHF	TGTGCCAGCAGCGCCTGGACAGTTAGCAATCAGCCCCAGCATTTT
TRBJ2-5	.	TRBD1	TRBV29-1	CSVGGGGYEETQYF	TGCAGCGTTGGAGGGGGCGGATATGAAGAGACCCAGTACTTC
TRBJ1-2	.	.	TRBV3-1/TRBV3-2	CASSQGGAGLNYGYTF	TGTGCCAGCAGCCAAGGAGGTGCGGGGTTGAACTATGGCTACACCTTC
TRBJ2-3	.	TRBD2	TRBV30	CACGVQRETDTQYF	TGTGCCTGCGGCGTCCAGCGGGAGACAGATACGCAGTATTTT
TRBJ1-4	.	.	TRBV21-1	CASSKDMPRVIDSIEKLFF	TGTGCCAGCAGCAAAGATATGCCCAGGGTTATCGATAGCATTGAAAAACTGTTTTTT
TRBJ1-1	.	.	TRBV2	CASSDRSMNTEAFF	TGTGCCAGCAGTGACAGGTCGATGAACACTGAAGCTTTCTTT
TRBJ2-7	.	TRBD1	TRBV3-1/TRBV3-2	CASSPGGEQYF	TGTGCCAGCAGTCCAGGGGGCGAGCAGTACTTC